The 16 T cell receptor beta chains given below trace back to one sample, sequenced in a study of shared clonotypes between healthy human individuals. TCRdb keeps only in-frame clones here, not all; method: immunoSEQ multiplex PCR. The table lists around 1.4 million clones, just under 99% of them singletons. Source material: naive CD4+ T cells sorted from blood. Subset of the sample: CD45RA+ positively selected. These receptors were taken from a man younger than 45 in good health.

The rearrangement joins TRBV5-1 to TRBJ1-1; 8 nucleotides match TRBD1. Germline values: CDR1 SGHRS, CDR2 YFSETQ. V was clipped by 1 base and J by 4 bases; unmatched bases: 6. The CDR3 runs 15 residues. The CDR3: CASSLSGGGGTEAFF. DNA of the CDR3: TGCGCCAGCAGCTTGTCAGGGGGCGGCGGCACTGAAGCTTTCTTT.

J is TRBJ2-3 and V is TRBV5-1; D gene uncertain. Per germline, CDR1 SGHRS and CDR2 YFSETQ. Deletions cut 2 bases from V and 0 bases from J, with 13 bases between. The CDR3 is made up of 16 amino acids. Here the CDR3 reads CASSFDAVPSTDTQYF. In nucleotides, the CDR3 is TGCGCCAGCAGCTTCGATGCGGTTCCTAGCACAGATACGCAGTATTTT.

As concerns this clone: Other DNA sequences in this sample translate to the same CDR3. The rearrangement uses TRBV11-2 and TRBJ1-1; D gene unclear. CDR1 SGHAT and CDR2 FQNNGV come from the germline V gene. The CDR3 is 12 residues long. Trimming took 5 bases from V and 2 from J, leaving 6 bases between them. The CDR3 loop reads CASSPRNTEAFF. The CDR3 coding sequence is TGTGCCAGCAGCCCCCGCAACACTGAAGCTTTCTTT.

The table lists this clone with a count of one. The CDR3 DNA is TGTGCCAGCAGTGAACAGACAGGGCGTATTGGCGAGCAGTACTTC. Translating gives CASSEQTGRIGEQYF. The V gene is TRBV2, the J gene TRBJ2-7, with TRBD1 identical over 7 bases. The CDR3 covers 15 residues. Germline V gene lookup returns CDR1 SNHLY and CDR2 FYNNEI. The V gene end was trimmed by 2 bases and the J gene end by 6 bases; junction bases not matched to a gene: 10. Variable domain in full (rest from reference TRBV2 and TRBJ2-7): EPEVTQTPSHQVTQMGQEVILRCVPISNHLYFYWYRQILGQKVEFLVSFYNNEISEKSEIFDDQFSVERPDGSNFTLKIRSTKLEDSAMYFCASSEQTGRIGEQYFGPGTRLTVT.

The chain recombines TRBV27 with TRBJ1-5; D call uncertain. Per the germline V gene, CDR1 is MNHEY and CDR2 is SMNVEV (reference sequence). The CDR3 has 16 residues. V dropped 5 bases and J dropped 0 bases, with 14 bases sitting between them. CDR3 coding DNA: TGTGCCAGCAGTACAAGGTTGAGAGGTAGCAATCAGCCCCAGCATTTT. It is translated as CASSTRLRGSNQPQHF.

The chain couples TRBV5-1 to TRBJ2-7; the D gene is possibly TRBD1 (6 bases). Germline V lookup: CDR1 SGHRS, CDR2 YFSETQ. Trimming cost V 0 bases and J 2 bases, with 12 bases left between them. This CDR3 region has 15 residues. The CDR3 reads CASSLDYREAYEQYF. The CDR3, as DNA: TGCGCCAGCAGCTTGGATTACAGGGAAGCCTACGAGCAGTACTTC.

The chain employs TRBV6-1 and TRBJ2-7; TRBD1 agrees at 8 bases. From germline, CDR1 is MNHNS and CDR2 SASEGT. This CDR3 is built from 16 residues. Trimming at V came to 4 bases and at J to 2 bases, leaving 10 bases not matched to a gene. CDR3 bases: TGTGCCAGCAGTGCCCGTCCGGGACAGGTACCCTACGAGCAGTACTTC. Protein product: CASSARPGQVPYEQYF.

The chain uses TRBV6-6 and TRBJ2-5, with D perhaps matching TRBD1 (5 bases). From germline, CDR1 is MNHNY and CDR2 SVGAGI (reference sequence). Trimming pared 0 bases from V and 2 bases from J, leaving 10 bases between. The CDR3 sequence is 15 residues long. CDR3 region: CASSYSTVLQETQYF. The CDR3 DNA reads TGTGCCAGCAGTTACTCGACAGTTCTACAAGAGACCCAGTACTTC.

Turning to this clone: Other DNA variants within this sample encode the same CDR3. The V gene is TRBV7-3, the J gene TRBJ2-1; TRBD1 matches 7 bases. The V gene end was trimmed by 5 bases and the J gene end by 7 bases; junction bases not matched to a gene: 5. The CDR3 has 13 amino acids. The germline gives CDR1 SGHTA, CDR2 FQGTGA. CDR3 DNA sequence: TGTGCCAGCAGCCTCTACAGGGGAAATGAGCAGTTCTTC. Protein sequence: CASSLYRGNEQFF.

CDR3 residues: CASSPLGHEETQYF. The CDR3 region has the DNA TGTGCCAGCTCACCCCTAGGACATGAGGAGACCCAGTACTTC. The chain couples TRBV18 to TRBJ2-5; TRBD1 might be the D (5 bases). The CDR3 totals 14 residues. The V gene lost 3 bases and the J gene lost 5 bases, with 13 bases spanning the gap. The germline gives CDR1 KGHSH, CDR2 LQKENI.

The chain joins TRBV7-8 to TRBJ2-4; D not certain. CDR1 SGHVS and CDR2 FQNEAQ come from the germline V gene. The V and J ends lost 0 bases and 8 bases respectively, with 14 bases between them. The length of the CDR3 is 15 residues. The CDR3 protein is CASSLATGRLDIQYF. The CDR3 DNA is TGTGCCAGCAGCTTAGCCACTGGGCGCCTGGACATTCAGTACTTC.

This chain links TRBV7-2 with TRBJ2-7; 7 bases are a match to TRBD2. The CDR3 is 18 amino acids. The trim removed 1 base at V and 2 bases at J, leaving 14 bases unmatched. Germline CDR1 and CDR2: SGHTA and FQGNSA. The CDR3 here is CASSLGSGPGLLPYEQYF. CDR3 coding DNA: TGTGCCAGCAGCTTAGGTAGCGGGCCTGGCCTTCTTCCCTACGAGCAGTACTTC.

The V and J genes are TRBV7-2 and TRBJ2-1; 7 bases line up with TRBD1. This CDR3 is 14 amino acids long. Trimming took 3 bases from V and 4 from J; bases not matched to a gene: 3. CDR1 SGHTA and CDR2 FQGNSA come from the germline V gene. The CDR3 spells CASSFVGQYNEQFF. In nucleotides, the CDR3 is TGTGCCAGCAGCTTTGTGGGACAGTACAATGAGCAGTTCTTC.

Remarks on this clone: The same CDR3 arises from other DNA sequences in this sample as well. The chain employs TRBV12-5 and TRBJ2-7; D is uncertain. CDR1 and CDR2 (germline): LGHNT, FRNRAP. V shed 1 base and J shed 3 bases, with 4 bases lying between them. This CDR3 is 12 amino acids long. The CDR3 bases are TGTGCTAGTGGTTTGGGGCTCTACGAGCAGTACTTC. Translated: CASGLGLYEQYF.

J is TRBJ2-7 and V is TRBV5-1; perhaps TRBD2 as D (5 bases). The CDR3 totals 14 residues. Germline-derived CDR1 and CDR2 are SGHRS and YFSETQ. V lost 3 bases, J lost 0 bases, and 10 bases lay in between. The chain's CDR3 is CASSYEEASYEQYF. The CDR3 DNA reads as TGCGCCAGCAGCTATGAGGAGGCCTCCTACGAGCAGTACTTC. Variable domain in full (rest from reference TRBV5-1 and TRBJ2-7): KAGVTQTPRYLIKTRGQQVTLSCSPISGHRSVSWYQQTPGQGLQFLFEYFSETQRNKGNFPGRFSGRQFSNSRSEMNVSTLELGDSALYLCASSYEEASYEQYFGPGTRLTVT.

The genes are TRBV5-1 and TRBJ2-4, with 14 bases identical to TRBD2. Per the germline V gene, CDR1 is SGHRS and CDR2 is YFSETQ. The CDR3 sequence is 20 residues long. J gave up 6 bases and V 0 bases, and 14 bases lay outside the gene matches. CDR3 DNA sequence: TGCGCCAGCAGCTTGGTAGCTCCCGGGACTAGCGGGAGCTCGGCAAACATTCAGTACTTC. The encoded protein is CASSLVAPGTSGSSANIQYF.